A single sample is the source of the 25 T cell receptor beta chains below, sequenced in a study of T cells after yellow fever vaccination. In TCRdb, the 5' RACE reads were re-called with MiXCR into one record per CDR3 protein. The table lists over 35,000 distinct CDR3 sequences, about 6.3% of them singletons. The sequenced sample was PBMCs, either bulk or a sorted T-cell subset (CD4+, CD8+, memory, or dextramer-sorted; not recorded which), obtained 45 days after the yellow fever booster vaccination. The receptors were gathered from a man younger than 40 who received the YFV17D yellow fever vaccine.

This clonotype showed up many times. The chain carries TRBV11-2 and TRBJ2-3; D remains unclear. The V end lost 6 bases, the J end lost 0 bases, and 4 bases lay between the germline ends. Germline values: CDR1 SGHAT, CDR2 FQNNGV. This CDR3 spans 12 amino acids. The CDR3 sequence: CASRKSTDTQYF. The CDR3, as DNA: TGTGCCAGCAGGAAAAGCACAGATACGCAGTATTTT.

This clonotype was seen a few times. This chain connects TRBV27 to TRBJ1-5; 10 bases match TRBD1. The CDR3 contains 16 residues. Looked up from germline, CDR1 is MNHEY and CDR2 is SMNVEV (reference sequence). V shed 5 bases, J shed 5 bases, and the junction held 9 bases outside the gene matches. CDR3 region: CASSKRAGQGYQPQHF. For the CDR3, the DNA is TGTGCCAGCAGTAAAAGGGCGGGACAGGGGTATCAGCCCCAGCATTTT.

This clonotype was seen ten or more times. The chain links TRBV27 to TRBJ2-7; D is undetermined. Trimming removed 5 bases at V and 1 base at J, with 9 bases between. The CDR3 consists of 13 residues. Germline-derived CDR1 and CDR2 are MNHEY and SMNVEV (reference sequence). The CDR3 loop is CASSHGPSYEQYF. Written as DNA, the CDR3 is TGTGCCAGCAGTCACGGCCCATCCTACGAGCAGTACTTC.

This clonotype was picked up a small number of times. The V and J genes are TRBV20-1 and TRBJ2-7, with 7 positions matching TRBD1. CDR1 is DFQATT, CDR2 SNEGSKA, per germline (reference sequence). Trimming at V came to 5 bases and at J to 0 bases, leaving 7 bases not matched to a gene. The CDR3 is made up of 14 amino acids. CDR3 nucleotides: TGCAGTGCTGCCTCGGGGACAGTCTCCTACGAGCAGTACTTC. Its translation is CSAASGTVSYEQYF.

This clonotype appeared many times. This chain uses TRBV12-3 or TRBV12-4 with TRBJ2-7; D might be TRBD2 (6 bases). Trimming stripped 6 bases from V and 2 bases from J, with 17 bases between. This CDR3 is 15 amino acids long. In DNA, the CDR3 is TGTGCCAGCAGAAGTACTAGCCCGGTGGCCTACGAGCAGTACTTC. Amino acid sequence: CASRSTSPVAYEQYF.

This clonotype has ten or more counts. The rearrangement links TRBV28 to TRBJ1-4; D gene uncertain. Trimming pared 6 bases from V and 8 bases from J, leaving 13 bases between. In germline, CDR1 is MDHEN, CDR2 SYDVKM. This CDR3 is built from 13 residues. The CDR3 protein is CASSEINGEKLFF. In nucleotides, the CDR3 is TGTGCCAGCAGCGAAATAAATGGAGAAAAACTGTTTTTT.

The chain recombines TRBV29-1 with TRBJ2-5; D gene unclear. CDR3 length: 13 residues. In germline, CDR1 is SQVTM, CDR2 ANQGSEA. With 3 bases removed from V and 1 base from J, the gap between germline ends came to 9 bases. CDR3 DNA sequence: TGCAGCGTTGATATCGTATTCCAAGAGACCCAGTACTTC. Protein product: CSVDIVFQETQYF.

This chain joins TRBV7-8 and TRBJ2-3; a possible D gene is TRBD1 (6 bases). Germline V lookup: CDR1 SGHVS, CDR2 FQNEAQ. V lost 1 base and J 3 bases, leaving 8 bases between the germline ends. CDR3 length: 14 residues. CDR3 coding DNA: TGTGCCAGCAGCTTAGAGAGGGGGACAGATACGCAGTATTTT. Translated, it gives CASSLERGTDTQYF.

In this sample, this clonotype turned up a few times. The genes are TRBV5-1 and TRBJ1-2, with 11 bases aligning to TRBD1. The J segment lost 3 bases and the V segment lost 4 bases, leaving 2 bases of the junction unmatched. From germline, CDR1 is SGHRS and CDR2 YFSETQ. The CDR3 extends over 14 amino acids. The CDR3 bases are TGCGCCAGCAGCCCGGGACAGGGGGACTATGGCTACACCTTC. Its translation: CASSPGQGDYGYTF.

There are many counts of this clonotype. The V gene is TRBV7-8, the J gene TRBJ2-3; D tentatively fits TRBD1 or TRBD2 (6 bases each). The ends were cut back, 4 bases at V and 0 bases at J, with 14 bases in the middle. This CDR3 is 16 amino acids long. In germline, CDR1 is SGHVS, CDR2 FQNEAQ. CDR3 amino acids: CASSWGASHSTDTQYF. The CDR3 bases are TGTGCCAGCAGCTGGGGGGCGTCTCATAGCACAGATACGCAGTATTTT. Full variable domain (rest looked up from reference TRBV7-8 and TRBJ2-3): GAGVSQSPRYKVAKRGQDVALRCDPISGHVSLFWYQQALGQGPEFLTYFQNEAQLDKSGLPSDRFFAERPEGSVSTLKIQRTQQEDSAVYLCASSWGASHSTDTQYFGPGTRLTVL.

This clonotype was seen many times. V and J are TRBV3-1 and TRBJ2-4, with D perhaps given as TRBD1 or TRBD2 (5 bases each). Germline CDR1 is LGHDT and CDR2 is YNNKEL (reference sequence). Trimming cost V 1 base and J 1 base, with 8 bases left between them. The CDR3 is 15 amino acids. For the CDR3, the DNA is TGTGCCAGCAGCCAAGGAGGGACGGCCAAAAACATTCAGTACTTC. Protein product: CASSQGGTAKNIQYF. Variable domain in full (rest from reference TRBV3-1 and TRBJ2-4): DTAVSQTPKYLVTQMGNDKSIKCEQNLGHDTMYWYKQDSKKFLKIMFSYNNKELIINETVPNRFSPKSPDKAHLNLHINSLELGDSAVYFCASSQGGTAKNIQYFGAGTRLSVL.

This clonotype was seen at least ten times. The chain couples TRBV7-9 to TRBJ1-2; maybe TRBD1 (5 bases). Trimming stripped 0 bases from V and 8 bases from J, with 13 bases between. The CDR3 sequence is 14 residues long. Per the germline V gene, CDR1 is SEHNR and CDR2 is FQNEAQ (reference sequence). The CDR3 region has the DNA TGTGCCAGCAGCTTAGCGCTGGGGGTAGAAGGCTACACCTTC. It yields the protein CASSLALGVEGYTF.

This clonotype showed up just a few times. The chain links TRBV5-1 to TRBJ2-5; D not resolved. The V gene lost 4 bases and the J gene lost 4 bases, with 17 bases spanning the gap. The CDR3 spans 15 residues. CDR1 is SGHRS and CDR2 is YFSETQ in the germline V gene. The CDR3 loop reads CASSVSRRPGETQYF. In DNA, the CDR3 is TGCGCCAGCAGCGTGAGCCGCCGGCCCGGAGAGACCCAGTACTTC.

This clonotype has at least ten counts. This rearrangement joins TRBV12-3 or TRBV12-4 to TRBJ1-3, with unresolved D. The V and J ends lost 7 bases and 4 bases respectively, with 8 bases between them. This CDR3 has 12 residues. CDR3 loop: CASTKGGNTIYF. Here the CDR3 DNA reads TGTGCCAGCACAAAGGGAGGAAACACCATATATTTT.

The chain uses TRBV20-1 and TRBJ2-1; 7 nucleotides agree with TRBD2. V shed 6 bases and J 9 bases; nucleotides not matched to a gene: 14. CDR1 and CDR2 from the germline V gene are DFQATT and SNEGSKA (reference sequence). The CDR3 totals 14 residues. The CDR3, as DNA: TGCAGTGCCCCCCCGGGGGGAGGGCAGTTTGAGCAGTTCTTC. Its translation is CSAPPGGGQFEQFF.

This rearrangement joins TRBV5-5 to TRBJ1-5; unclear D gene. The CDR3 is 16 amino acids. Germline values: CDR1 SGHKS, CDR2 YYEKEE (reference sequence). Trimming removed 2 bases at V and 7 bases at J, with 19 bases between. This CDR3 is CASSFGLLSLKQPQHF. The CDR3, as DNA: TGTGCCAGCAGCTTTGGTTTGTTGTCTCTCAAGCAGCCCCAGCATTTT.

This clonotype showed up many times. The genes are TRBV6-5 and TRBJ2-5; D may be TRBD1 (6 bases). The CDR3 has 15 residues. Germline V gives CDR1 MNHEY, CDR2 SVGAGI. Trimming pared 6 bases from V and 6 bases from J, leaving 20 bases between. The chain's CDR3 is CASSPTQGSGKTQYF. The CDR3 coding sequence is TGTGCCAGCAGCCCCACCCAGGGGTCGGGAAAGACCCAGTACTTC.

This chain joins TRBV20-1 and TRBJ2-5, with unresolved D. Trimming shortened V by 0 bases and J by 5 bases, and 13 bases separated the two germline ends. This CDR3 is 14 amino acids long. CDR1 and CDR2 (germline): DFQATT, SNEGSKA (reference sequence). CDR3 sequence (DNA): TGCAGTGCTAGAGATTATCTGCGTCAGGAGACCCAGTACTTC. This sequence encodes CSARDYLRQETQYF.

This clonotype was observed many times. J is TRBJ2-2 and V is TRBV19; a weak D match, TRBD1 (6 bases). The CDR3 extends over 15 amino acids. V was pared by 9 bases and J by 0 bases, with 14 bases between. Germline V gene lookup returns CDR1 LNHDA and CDR2 SQIVND (reference sequence). The CDR3 is CARIGTPANTGELFF. DNA for the CDR3: TGTGCCAGAATCGGGACACCTGCGAACACCGGGGAGCTGTTTTTT. Using reference TRBV19 and TRBJ2-2 for the parts outside the CDR3, the full variable domain is DGGITQSPKYLFRKEGQNVTLSCEQNLNHDAMYWYRQDPGQGLRLIYYSQIVNDFQKGDIAEGYSVSREKKESFPLTVTSAQKNPTAFYLCARIGTPANTGELFFGEGSRLTVL.

V and J are TRBV7-3 and TRBJ2-1, with D perhaps given as TRBD1 or TRBD2 (5 bases each). The CDR3 length is 16 residues. Looked up from germline, CDR1 is SGHTA and CDR2 is FQGTGA. Trimming cost V 4 bases and J 4 bases, with 17 bases left between them. The CDR3 coding sequence is TGTGCCAGCAGCTCCTCCGGGACCCCCCCATACAATGAGCAGTTCTTC. Amino acids: CASSSSGTPPYNEQFF.

This clonotype has more than one count but fewer than ten. The rearrangement links TRBV6-1 to TRBJ1-2, with 8 bases matching TRBD1. The ends lost 6 bases at V and 6 bases at J; junction bases unmatched: 6. This CDR3 contains 13 residues. CDR1 and CDR2 (germline): MNHNS, SASEGT. The CDR3 sequence is CASRKTGVNGYTF. The DNA for the CDR3 is TGTGCCAGCAGGAAGACAGGGGTGAATGGCTACACCTTC.

This clonotype was found many times. V usage is TRBV7-3 and J usage is TRBJ1-1, with D possibly being TRBD1 (5 bases). Per germline, CDR1 SGHTA and CDR2 FQGTGA. The CDR3 has 15 residues. V lost 5 bases and J lost 1, with 14 bases in between. This CDR3 reads CASSAIGGTNTEAFF. DNA of the CDR3: TGTGCCAGCAGCGCCATTGGGGGAACGAACACTGAAGCTTTCTTT.

The table lists this clonotype with many counts. A junction boundary mismatches the germline segment, possibly from a read error. The chain has TRBV7-2 and TRBJ2-7; D unresolved. The CDR3 runs 14 residues. In germline, CDR1 is SGHTA, CDR2 FQGNSA. CDR3 in DNA: TGTGCCAGCAGCTTACAGACGGCTTCCCCCCGGTCGGACTTC. It is translated as CASSLQTASPRSDF.

This clonotype was seen a handful of times. The CDR3 coding sequence is TGTGCCAGCTCACCCCTACGGACTAGCGGACATGAAGGGTTATACAATGAGCAGTTCTTC. Protein: CASSPLRTSGHEGLYNEQFF. The V call is TRBV18, the J call TRBJ2-1; TRBD2 matches 10 bases. This CDR3 contains 20 residues. In germline, CDR1 is KGHSH, CDR2 LQKENI. V shed 3 bases, J shed 4 bases, and the junction held 18 bases outside the gene matches.

This clonotype occurred many times. The rearrangement links TRBV3-1 to TRBJ2-7; 8 bases line up with TRBD2. Germline CDR1 and CDR2: LGHDT and YNNKEL (reference sequence). Unmatched junction bases numbered 9, after V lost 6 bases and J lost 5 bases. CDR3 length equals 14 residues. The CDR3 nucleotides read TGTGCCAGCAGTCCGGGGGGGCCAGCCGACGAGCAGTACTTC. Encoded protein: CASSPGGPADEQYF.